The rows below give T cell receptor beta chains drawn from one sample of a study of T cell responses to AZD1222 COVID-19 vaccine. The method was immunoSEQ multiplex PCR; TCRdb's version includes in-frame clones alone and lacks a portion of them. The sample yields about 210,000 clones, less than 95% seen once. The sequencing here drew on peripheral blood, taken 28 days after the second dose of the MenACWY control vaccine. The receptors stem from an adult who received the MenACWY meningococcal vaccine as a control. Both conserved end residues are trimmed from each CDR3.

J,V,CDR3
TRBJ2-5,TRBV27,ASSGGGIQETQY
TRBJ1-1,TRBV19,ASSSRPGAEAF
TRBJ2-7,TRBV27,ASSLRASGGTWGEQY
TRBJ2-1,TRBV24-1,ATSDFQGYNEQF
TRBJ2-2,TRBV25-1,ASSEFGGGELF
TRBJ2-1,TRBV15,ATGGRTYNEQF
TRBJ1-5,TRBV6-5,ASSPGTGINQPQH
TRBJ1-6,TRBV9,ASSVEEGSPLH
TRBJ2-1,TRBV28,ASSLTPPAYEQF
TRBJ2-7,TRBV5-6,ASSLRDTTYEQY
TRBJ2-7,TRBV13,ASSQGRGIHEQY
TRBJ2-2,TRBV5-4,ASSLYLRGGTGELF
TRBJ2-7,TRBV29-1,SVGPRQGTYEQY